This T cell receptor beta chain was recovered during a study of OX40 agonist ivuxolimab in advanced cancers. Study details: The patients received agonistic anti-OX40 (CD134) antibody ivuxolimab. Study-level findings and limits: Some patients without response likewise showed low normalized clonal expansion. Average numbers of expanded clones were greater in CD8+ T cells than in CD4+.

Comments on this clone: Antigen: not known.

Sequencing was performed with immunoSEQ multiplex PCR; in TCRdb, only in-frame clones are kept and a portion is missing. The data show 60,000 or so clones, less than 90% seen once. This sequence originates from an adult with an advanced solid tumor such as melanoma, head and neck, liver or kidney cancer. The sequenced sample was CD4+ or CD8+ T cells sorted from blood, obtained in a trial of the OX40 agonist ivuxolimab.

The CDR3 DNA reads as TGTGCCACCAGCAGAGATTTGGAGAACACTGAAGCTTTCTTT. Protein: CATSRDLENTEAFF. The chain combines TRBV15 with TRBJ1-1; no clear D gene. Germline V CDR1 and CDR2: LNHNV, YYDKDF (reference sequence). This CDR3 is built from 14 residues. V was trimmed by 0 bases and J by 1 base, leaving 6 bases between them.